This T cell receptor (beta chain) originates from a study of early stage breast cancer tumors. Study summary: Average read coverage per sample was 7.5 to 10-fold.

The repertoire was sequenced with immunoSEQ multiplex PCR; TCRdb's copy has only in-frame clones and lacks some. The repertoire has 50,000 to 65,000 clones, about 93% of them found once; the top ten carry roughly 5%. The germline V gene encodes CDR1 LGHNA and CDR2 YSLEER. J gave up 6 bases and V 4 bases, and 6 bases lay outside the gene matches. The CDR3 extends over 14 amino acids. Whole-study results and caveats: Tumors had about 2.3-fold higher T cell density than normal breast. Tumor and normal breast were distinguished via blood comparison in 14 of 16 patients.

Of note for this clone: As yet, its antigen is unknown.

This TCR was recovered from a person aged 70 to 85 with breast cancer. The material sequenced was blood. The V and J genes are TRBV4-3 and TRBJ1-2; TRBD1 aligns across 9 bases. CDR3 sequence: CASSRDRGSDGYTF. CDR3 nucleotides: TGCGCCAGCAGCCGTGACAGGGGGAGCGATGGCTACACCTTC.